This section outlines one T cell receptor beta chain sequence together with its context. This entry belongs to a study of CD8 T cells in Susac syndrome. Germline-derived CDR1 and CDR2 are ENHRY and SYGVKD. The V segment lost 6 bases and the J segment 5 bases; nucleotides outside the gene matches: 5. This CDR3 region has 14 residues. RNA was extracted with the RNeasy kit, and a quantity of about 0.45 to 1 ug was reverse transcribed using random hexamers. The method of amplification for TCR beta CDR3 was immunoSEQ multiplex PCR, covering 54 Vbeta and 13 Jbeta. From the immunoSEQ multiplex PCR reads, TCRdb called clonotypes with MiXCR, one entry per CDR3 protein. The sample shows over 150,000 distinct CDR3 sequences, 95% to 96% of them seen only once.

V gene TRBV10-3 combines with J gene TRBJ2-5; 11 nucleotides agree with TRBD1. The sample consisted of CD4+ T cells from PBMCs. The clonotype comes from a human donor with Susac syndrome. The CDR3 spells CAIRTGTGGETQYF. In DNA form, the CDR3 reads TGTGCCATCAGGACCGGGACAGGGGGGGAGACCCAGTACTTC.